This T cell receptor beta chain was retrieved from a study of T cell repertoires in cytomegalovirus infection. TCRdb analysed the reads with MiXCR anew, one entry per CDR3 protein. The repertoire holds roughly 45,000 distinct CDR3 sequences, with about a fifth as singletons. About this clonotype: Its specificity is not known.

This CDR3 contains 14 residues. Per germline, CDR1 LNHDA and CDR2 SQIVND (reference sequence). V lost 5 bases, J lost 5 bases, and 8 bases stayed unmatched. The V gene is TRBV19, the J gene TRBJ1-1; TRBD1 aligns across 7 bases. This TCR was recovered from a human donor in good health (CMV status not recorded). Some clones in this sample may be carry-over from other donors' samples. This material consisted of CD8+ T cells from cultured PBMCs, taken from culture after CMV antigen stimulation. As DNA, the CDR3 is TGTGCCAGTAGTCCCCGGTCCAGGGGGACTGAAGCTTTCTTT. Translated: CASSPRSRGTEAFF.